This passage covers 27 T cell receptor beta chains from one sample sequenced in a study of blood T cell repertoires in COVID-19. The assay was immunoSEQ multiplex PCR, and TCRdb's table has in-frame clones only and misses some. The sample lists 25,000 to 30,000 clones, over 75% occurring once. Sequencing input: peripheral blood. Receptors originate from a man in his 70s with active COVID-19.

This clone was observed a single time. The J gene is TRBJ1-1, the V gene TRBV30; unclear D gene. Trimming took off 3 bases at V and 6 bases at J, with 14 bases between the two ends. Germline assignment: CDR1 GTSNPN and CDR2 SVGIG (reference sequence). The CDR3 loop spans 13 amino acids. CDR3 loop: CAWSIGGLAEAFF. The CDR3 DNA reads TGTGCCTGGAGCATCGGAGGGTTGGCTGAAGCTTTCTTT. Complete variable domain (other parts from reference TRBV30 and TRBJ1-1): SQTIHQWPATLVQPVGSPLSLECTVEGTSNPNLYWYRQAAGRGLQLLFYSVGIGQISSEVPQNLSASRPQDRQFILSSKKLLLSDSGFYLCAWSIGGLAEAFFGQGTRLTVV.

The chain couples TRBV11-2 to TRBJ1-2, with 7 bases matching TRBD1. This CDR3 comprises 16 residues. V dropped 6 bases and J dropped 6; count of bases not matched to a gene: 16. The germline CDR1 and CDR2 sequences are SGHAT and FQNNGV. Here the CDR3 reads CASSPPPGQRLNGYTF. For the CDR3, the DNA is TGTGCCAGCAGTCCACCGCCGGGACAGAGGCTTAATGGCTACACCTTC.

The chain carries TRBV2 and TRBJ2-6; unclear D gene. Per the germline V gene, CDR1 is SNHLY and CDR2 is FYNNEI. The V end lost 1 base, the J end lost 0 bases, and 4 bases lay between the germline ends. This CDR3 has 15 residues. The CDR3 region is CASSEVYSGANVLTF. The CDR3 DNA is TGTGCCAGCAGTGAAGTTTACTCTGGGGCCAACGTCCTGACTTTC.

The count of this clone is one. CDR3 DNA sequence: TGTGCCAGCAGGGCGGGACAGGGGTATGGCTACACCTTC. This codes for CASRAGQGYGYTF. V gene TRBV6-5 combines with J gene TRBJ1-2, with 10 bases lining up with TRBD1. CDR1 is MNHEY and CDR2 is SVGAGI in the germline V gene. The CDR3 extends over 13 amino acids. V trimming: 6 bases; J trimming: 5 bases; junction bases outside the gene matches: 3.

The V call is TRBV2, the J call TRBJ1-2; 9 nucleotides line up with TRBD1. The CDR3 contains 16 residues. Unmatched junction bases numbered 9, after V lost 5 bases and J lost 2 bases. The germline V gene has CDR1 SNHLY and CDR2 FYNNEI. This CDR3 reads CASSNRGRALNYGYTF. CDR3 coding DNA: TGTGCCAGCAGTAACAGGGGGCGCGCCCTGAACTATGGCTACACCTTC.

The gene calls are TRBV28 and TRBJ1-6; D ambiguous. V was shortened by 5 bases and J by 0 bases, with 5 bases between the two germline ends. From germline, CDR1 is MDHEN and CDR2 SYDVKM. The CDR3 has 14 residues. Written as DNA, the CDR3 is TGTGCCAGCAGTCTTAGCTCCTATAATTCACCCCTCCACTTT. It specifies CASSLSSYNSPLHF.

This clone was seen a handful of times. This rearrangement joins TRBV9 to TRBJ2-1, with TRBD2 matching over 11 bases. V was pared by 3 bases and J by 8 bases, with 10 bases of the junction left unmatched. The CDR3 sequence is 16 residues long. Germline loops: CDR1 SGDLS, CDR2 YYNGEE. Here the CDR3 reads CASSALAGGPGDEQFF. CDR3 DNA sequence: TGTGCCAGCAGCGCCTTAGCGGGGGGGCCCGGGGATGAGCAGTTCTTC.

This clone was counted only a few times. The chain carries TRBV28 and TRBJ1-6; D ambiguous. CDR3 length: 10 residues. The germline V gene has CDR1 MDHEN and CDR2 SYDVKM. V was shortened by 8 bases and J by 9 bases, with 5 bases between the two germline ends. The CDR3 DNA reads TGTGCCAGCCTATCTTCACCCCTCCACTTT. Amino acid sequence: CASLSSPLHF.

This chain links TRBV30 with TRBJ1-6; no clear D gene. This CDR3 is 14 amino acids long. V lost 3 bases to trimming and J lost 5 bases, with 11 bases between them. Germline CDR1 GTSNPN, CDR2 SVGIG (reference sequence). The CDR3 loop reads CAWRAAGNNSPLHF. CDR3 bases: TGTGCCTGGAGGGCCGCGGGTAATAATTCACCCCTCCACTTT.

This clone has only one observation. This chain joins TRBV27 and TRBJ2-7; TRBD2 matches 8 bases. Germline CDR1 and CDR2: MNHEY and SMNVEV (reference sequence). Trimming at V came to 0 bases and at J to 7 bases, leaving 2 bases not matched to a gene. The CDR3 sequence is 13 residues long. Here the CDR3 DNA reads TGTGCCAGCAGTTTATCGTCGGGGGGGGAGCAGTACTTC. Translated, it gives CASSLSSGGEQYF.

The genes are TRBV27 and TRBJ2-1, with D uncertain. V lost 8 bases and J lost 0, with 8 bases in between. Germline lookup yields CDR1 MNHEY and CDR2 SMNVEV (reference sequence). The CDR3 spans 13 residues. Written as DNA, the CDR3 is TGTGCCAGCGGGCAAAGCTCCTACAATGAGCAGTTCTTC. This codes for CASGQSSYNEQFF.

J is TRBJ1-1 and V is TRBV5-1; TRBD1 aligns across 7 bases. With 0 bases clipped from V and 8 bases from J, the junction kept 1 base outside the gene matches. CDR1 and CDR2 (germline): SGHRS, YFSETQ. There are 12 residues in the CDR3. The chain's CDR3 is CASSLARGEAFF. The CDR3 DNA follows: TGCGCCAGCAGCTTGGCCAGGGGGGAAGCTTTCTTT.

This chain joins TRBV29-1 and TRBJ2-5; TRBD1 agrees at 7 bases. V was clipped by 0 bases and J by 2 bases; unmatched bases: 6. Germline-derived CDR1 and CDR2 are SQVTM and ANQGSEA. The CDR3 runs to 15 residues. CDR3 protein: CSVEDQGDPQETQYF. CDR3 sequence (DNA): TGCAGCGTTGAAGACCAGGGGGACCCACAAGAGACCCAGTACTTC.

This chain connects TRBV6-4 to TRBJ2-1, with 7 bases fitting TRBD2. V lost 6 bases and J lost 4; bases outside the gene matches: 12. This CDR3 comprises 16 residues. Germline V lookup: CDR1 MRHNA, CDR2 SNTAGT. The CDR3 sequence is CASRDASGENYNEQFF. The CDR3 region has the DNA TGTGCCAGCAGAGACGCCAGCGGGGAGAATTACAATGAGCAGTTCTTC.

The CDR3 reads CASSFSRDIYQPQHF. The CDR3 nucleotides read TGTGCCAGCAGCTTTTCCCGGGACATTTATCAGCCCCAGCATTTT. The chain employs TRBV7-3 and TRBJ1-5; TRBD1 might be the D (6 bases). CDR3 length equals 15 residues. The germline gives CDR1 SGHTA, CDR2 FQGTGA. The V gene lost 3 bases and the J gene lost 5 bases, with 14 bases spanning the gap.

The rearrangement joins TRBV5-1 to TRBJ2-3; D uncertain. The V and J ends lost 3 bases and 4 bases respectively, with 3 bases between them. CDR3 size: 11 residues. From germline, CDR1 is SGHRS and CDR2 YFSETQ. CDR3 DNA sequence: TGCGCCAGCAGCTCTGCAGATACGCAGTATTTT. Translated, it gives CASSSADTQYF.

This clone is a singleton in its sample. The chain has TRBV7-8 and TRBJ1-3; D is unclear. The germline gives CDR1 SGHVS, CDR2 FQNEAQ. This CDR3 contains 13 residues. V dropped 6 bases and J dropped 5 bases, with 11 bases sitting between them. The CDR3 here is CASSLPGRNTIYF. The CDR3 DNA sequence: TGTGCCAGCAGTCTACCGGGGAGAAACACCATATATTTT.

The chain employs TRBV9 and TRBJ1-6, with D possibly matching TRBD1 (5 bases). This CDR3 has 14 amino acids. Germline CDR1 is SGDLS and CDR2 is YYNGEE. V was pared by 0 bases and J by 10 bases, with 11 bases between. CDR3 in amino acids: CASSVGGRMSPLHF. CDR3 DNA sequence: TGTGCCAGCAGCGTAGGGGGGAGGATGTCACCCCTCCACTTT.

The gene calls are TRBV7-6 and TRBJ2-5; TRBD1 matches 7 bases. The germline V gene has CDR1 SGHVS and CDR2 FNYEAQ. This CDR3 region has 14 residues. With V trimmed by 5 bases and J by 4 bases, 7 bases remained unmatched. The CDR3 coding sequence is TGTGCCAGCAGCCACAGGGGTGGGGCAGAGACCCAGTACTTC. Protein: CASSHRGGAETQYF.

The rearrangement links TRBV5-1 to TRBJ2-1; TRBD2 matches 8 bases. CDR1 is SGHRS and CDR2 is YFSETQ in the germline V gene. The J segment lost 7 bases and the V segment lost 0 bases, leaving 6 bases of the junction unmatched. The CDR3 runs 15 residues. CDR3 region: CASSLDGGARNEQFF. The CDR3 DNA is TGCGCCAGCAGCTTGGACGGGGGGGCAAGAAATGAGCAGTTCTTC. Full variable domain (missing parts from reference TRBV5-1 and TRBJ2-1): KAGVTQTPRYLIKTRGQQVTLSCSPISGHRSVSWYQQTPGQGLQFLFEYFSETQRNKGNFPGRFSGRQFSNSRSEMNVSTLELGDSALYLCASSLDGGARNEQFFGPGTRLTVL.

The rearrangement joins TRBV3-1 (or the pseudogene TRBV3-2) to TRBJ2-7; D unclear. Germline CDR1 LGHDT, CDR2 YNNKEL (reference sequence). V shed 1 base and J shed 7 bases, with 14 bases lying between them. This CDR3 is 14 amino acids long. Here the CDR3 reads CASSQAGPPKEQYF. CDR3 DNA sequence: TGTGCCAGCAGCCAAGCAGGCCCCCCTAAGGAGCAGTACTTC.

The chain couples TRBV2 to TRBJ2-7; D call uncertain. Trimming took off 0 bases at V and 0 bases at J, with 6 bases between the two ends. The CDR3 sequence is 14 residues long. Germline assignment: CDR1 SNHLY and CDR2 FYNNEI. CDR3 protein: CASSEALSSYEQYF. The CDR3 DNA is TGTGCCAGCAGTGAAGCATTGAGCTCCTACGAGCAGTACTTC.

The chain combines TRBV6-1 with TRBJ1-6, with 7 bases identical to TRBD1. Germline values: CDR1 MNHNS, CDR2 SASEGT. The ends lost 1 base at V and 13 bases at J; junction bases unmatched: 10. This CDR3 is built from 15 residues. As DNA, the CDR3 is TGTGCCAGCAGTGAAGGACGAGGGGGCAGGTTTCCCCTCCACTTT. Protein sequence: CASSEGRGGRFPLHF.

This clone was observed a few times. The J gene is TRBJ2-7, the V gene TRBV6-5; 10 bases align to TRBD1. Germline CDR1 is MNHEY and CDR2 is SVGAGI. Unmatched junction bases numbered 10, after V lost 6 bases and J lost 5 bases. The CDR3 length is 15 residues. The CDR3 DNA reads TGTGCCAGCAGGACCGGGACAGGGGAACGGAACGAGCAGTACTTC. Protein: CASRTGTGERNEQYF.

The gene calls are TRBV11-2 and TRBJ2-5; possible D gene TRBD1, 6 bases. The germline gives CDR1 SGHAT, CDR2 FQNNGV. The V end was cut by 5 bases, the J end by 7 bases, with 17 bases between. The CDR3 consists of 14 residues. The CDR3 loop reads CASSQDSPYGTQYF. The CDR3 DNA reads TGTGCCAGCAGCCAGGACAGCCCTTATGGGACCCAGTACTTC.

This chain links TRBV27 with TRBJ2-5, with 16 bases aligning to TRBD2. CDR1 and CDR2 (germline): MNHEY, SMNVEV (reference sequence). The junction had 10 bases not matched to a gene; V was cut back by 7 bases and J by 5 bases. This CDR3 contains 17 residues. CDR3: CASNPGTSGGARETQYF. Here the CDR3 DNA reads TGTGCCAGCAACCCCGGGACTAGCGGGGGGGCCCGGGAGACCCAGTACTTC.

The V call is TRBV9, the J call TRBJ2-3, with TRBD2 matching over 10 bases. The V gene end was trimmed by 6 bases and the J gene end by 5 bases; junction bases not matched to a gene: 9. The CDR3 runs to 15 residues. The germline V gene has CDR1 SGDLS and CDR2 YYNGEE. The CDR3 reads CASTPSGGAGDTQYF. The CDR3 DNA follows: TGTGCCAGCACCCCGAGCGGGGGGGCTGGAGATACGCAGTATTTT.